This T cell receptor beta chain was captured by sequencing in a study of OX40 agonist ivuxolimab in advanced cancers. Whole-study findings and limits: Antigen specificity remained undetermined for the expanded peripheral T cells.

In regard to this clone: The antigen is not known.

This table comes from immunoSEQ multiplex PCR, and its TCRdb copy is limited to in-frame clones, with some not included. Among roughly 37,000 clones, around three quarters were seen once, and the ten largest hold roughly 20%. Per germline, CDR1 LNHDA and CDR2 SQIVND (reference sequence). The CDR3 sequence is 12 residues long. V was trimmed by 2 bases and J by 8 bases, leaving 4 bases between them. The rearrangement uses TRBV19 and TRBJ1-6; D is unresolved. The sequenced sample was CD4+ or CD8+ T cells sorted from blood, obtained in a trial of the OX40 agonist ivuxolimab. The receptor's source is an adult with an advanced solid tumor such as melanoma, head and neck, liver or kidney cancer. In DNA, the CDR3 is TGTGCCAGTAGTATATATGATTCACCCCTCCACTTT. The encoded protein is CASSIYDSPLHF.